This T cell receptor beta chain stems from a study of T cells expressing NK-cell markers. Study-level background: All TCR beta repertoires analysed originated from sorted CD3+CD56+NKG2C+, CD3+CD56+NKG2C- and CD3+CD56-NKG2C+ T cells. HCMV serostatus: seven of eight sequenced donors positive, one negative.

The CDR3 has 15 residues. CDR1 and CDR2 (germline): DFQATT, SNEGSKA (reference sequence). TCRdb reprocessed the 5' RACE reads and stores each CDR3 protein as one record, lacking DNA. This table lists approximately 440,000 distinct CDR3 sequences. The J gene is TRBJ2-7, the V gene TRBV20-1; as DNA is missing, the TRBD2 call by TCRdb cannot be tested. Sequencing was carried out using blood T cells: a sorted CD56 or NKG2C T cell subset, CD4+ or CD8+ T cells, or bulk PBMC T cells (not recorded which). The TCR originated in a woman aged 45-59 years in good health. CDR3 in amino acids: CSARGGLAVPYEQYF.